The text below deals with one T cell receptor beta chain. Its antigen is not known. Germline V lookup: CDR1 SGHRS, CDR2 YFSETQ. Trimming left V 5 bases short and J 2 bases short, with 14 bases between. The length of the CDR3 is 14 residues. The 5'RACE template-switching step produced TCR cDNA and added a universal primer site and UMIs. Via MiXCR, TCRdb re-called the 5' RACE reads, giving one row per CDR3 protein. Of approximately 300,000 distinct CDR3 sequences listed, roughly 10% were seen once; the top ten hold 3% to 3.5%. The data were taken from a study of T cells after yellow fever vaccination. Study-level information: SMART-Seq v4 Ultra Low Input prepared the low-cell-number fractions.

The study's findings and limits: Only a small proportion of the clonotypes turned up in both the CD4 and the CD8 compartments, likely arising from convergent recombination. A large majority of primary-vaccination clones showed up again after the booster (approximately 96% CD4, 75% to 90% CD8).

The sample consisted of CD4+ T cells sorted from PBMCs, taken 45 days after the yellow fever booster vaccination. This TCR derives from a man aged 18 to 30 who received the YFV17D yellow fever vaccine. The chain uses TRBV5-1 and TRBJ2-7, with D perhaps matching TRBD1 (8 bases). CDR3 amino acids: CASRQQGGTYEQYF. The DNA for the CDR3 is TGCGCCAGCAGACAACAGGGGGGGACCTACGAGCAGTACTTC.